This T cell receptor beta chain was documented in a study of T-cell reconstitution after alpha-beta-depleted transplantation in children. This sample's TCRbeta library carried unique molecular identifier barcodes. Each CDR3 protein gets one entry after TCRdb re-called the PCR reads with MiXCR. The data hold some 70,000 distinct CDR3 sequences, with approximately 7.3% observed a single time. V trimming: 5 bases; J trimming: 3 bases; junction bases outside the gene matches: 3. CDR1 KGHSH and CDR2 LQKENI come from the germline V gene. The CDR3 sequence is 14 residues long. The sequences come from PBMCs from the stem cell graft donor, collected from the stem cell graft. The TCR sequence derives from a human donor who donated a stem cell graft to a child with acute lymphoblastic leukemia. The chain links TRBV18 to TRBJ2-7; 11 bases are a match to TRBD2. CDR3 amino acids: CASSAGTSGYEQYF. In nucleotides, the CDR3 is TGTGCCAGCTCAGCCGGGACTAGCGGCTACGAGCAGTACTTC.